This TCR beta chain was identified during a study of graft-versus-host responses after intestinal transplantation. Across the whole study: Every one of the recipients received anti-thymocyte globulin induction and afterwards took tacrolimus and steroids for roughly three years.

Study-wide results and limits: Detection of GvH clones occurred in recipient marrow, and some had their first appearance in ileum or blood. Allografts of patients with graft-donor T cell macrochimerism showed high graft-versus-host to host-versus-graft clone ratios.

Concerning this clone: Its antigen is still unknown.

Libraries were prepared by immunoSEQ multiplex PCR; TCRdb keeps only in-frame clonotypes and omits some of them. The sample consists of tens of thousands of clones, roughly 93% of them appearing once. Germline V lookup: CDR1 ENHRY, CDR2 SYGVKD. V was clipped by 10 bases and J by 7 bases; unmatched bases: 9. The CDR3 sequence is 12 residues long. The chain combines TRBV10-3 with TRBJ1-2; 7 positions agree with TRBD1. This sample comprised unstimulated CD4+ T cells sorted from spleen or lymph node cells, obtained before transplant. The clonotype comes from a human donor who was the organ donor for an intestinal transplant. CDR3 loop: CATLQGGGGYTF. The CDR3, as DNA: TGTGCCACCCTCCAGGGGGGCGGTGGCTACACCTTC.